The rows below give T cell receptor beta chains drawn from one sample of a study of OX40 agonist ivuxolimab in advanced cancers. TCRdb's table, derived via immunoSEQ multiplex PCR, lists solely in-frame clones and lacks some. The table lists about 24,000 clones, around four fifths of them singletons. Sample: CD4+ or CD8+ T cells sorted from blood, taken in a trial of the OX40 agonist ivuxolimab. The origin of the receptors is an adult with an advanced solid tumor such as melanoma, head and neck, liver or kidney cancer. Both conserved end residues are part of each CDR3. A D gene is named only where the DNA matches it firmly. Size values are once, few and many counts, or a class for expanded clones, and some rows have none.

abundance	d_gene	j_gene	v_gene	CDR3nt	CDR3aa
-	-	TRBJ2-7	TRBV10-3	TGTGCCATTGGCCGTGTAGGAACCTACGAGCAGTACTTC	CAIGRVGTYEQYF
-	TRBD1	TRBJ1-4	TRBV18	TGTGCCAGCTCACCAGGGACAGGCAGAAATGAAAAACTGTTTTTT	CASSPGTGRNEKLFF
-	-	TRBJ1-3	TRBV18	TGTGCCAGCTCACCGGACCTCTCTGGAAACACCATATATTTT	CASSPDLSGNTIYF
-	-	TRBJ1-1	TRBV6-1	TGTGCCAGCAGGGGGGACCCGAGGACTGAAGCTTTCTTT	CASRGDPRTEAFF
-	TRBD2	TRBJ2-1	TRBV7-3	TGTGCCAGCAGCTTAAGGGAGGGCATGGGAAATGAGCAGTTCTTC	CASSLREGMGNEQFF
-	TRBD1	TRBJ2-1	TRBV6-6	TGTGCCAGCAGTTACTCGACCGGGACAGTTCAGTTCTTC	CASSYSTGTVQFF
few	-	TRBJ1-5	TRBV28	TGTGCCAGCAGTTCCCCCCGAAGGAGGGATCAGCCCCAGCATTTT	CASSSPRRRDQPQHF
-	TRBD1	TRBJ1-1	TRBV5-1	TGCGCCAGCAGCTCGGGACAGCGCGTGAACACTGAAGCTTTCTTT	CASSSGQRVNTEAFF
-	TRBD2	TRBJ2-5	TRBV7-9	TGTGCCAGCAGCTACGGACTAGCGGGAGGGCCAGAGACCCAGTACTTC	CASSYGLAGGPETQYF
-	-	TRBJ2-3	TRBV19	TGTGCCGGTAGTATGACCACAAGAGATACGCAGTATTTT	CAGSMTTRDTQYF
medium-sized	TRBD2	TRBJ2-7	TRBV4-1	TGCGCCAGCAGCCCCCGGGGAGGGGACGAGCAGTACTTC	CASSPRGGDEQYF
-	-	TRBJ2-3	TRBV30	TGTGCCTGGAGATCTAGCGCTGGTGGGGTAGATACGCAGTATTTT	CAWRSSAGGVDTQYF
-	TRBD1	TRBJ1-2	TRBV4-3	TGCGCCAGCAGCCAAGATAGACAGGGGAAAGCTAACTATGGCTACACCTTC	CASSQDRQGKANYGYTF
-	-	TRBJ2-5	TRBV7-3	TGTGCCAGCAGCTCCTTTGGGGGCAACCAAGAGACCCAGTACTTC	CASSSFGGNQETQYF
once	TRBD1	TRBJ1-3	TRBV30	TGTGCCTGGACCCGGACAGGGTGGAGCGGAAACACCATATATTTT	CAWTRTGWSGNTIYF
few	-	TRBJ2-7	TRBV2	TGTGCCAGCAGGCTCTCCTACGAGCAGTACTTC	CASRLSYEQYF
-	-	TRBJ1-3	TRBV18	TGTGCCAGCTCACCCCCCGCGGGGACGCACACCATATATTTT	CASSPPAGTHTIYF
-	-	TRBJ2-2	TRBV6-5	TGTGCCAGCAGTCAGTCCCGGTCCGGGGAGCTGTTTTTT	CASSQSRSGELFF
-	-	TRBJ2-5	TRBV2	TGTGCCAGCAGGGATTTGACCGGGGGCGCCGGGGCCCAGTACTTC	CASRDLTGGAGAQYF
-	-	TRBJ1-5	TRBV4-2	TGTGCCAGCAGCCAAGGGGAGAACCAGCCCCAGCATTTT	CASSQGENQPQHF
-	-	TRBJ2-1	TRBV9	TGTGCCAGCAGCACTCGAGCGGTCAGCGAGCAGTTCTTC	CASSTRAVSEQFF
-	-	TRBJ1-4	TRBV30	TGTGCCTGGAGTGTAGAGGAAAAACTGTTTTTT	CAWSVEEKLFF
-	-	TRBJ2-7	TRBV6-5	TGTGCCAGCAGTTACTCGGGCAGGGGAACCTACGAGCAGTACTTC	CASSYSGRGTYEQYF
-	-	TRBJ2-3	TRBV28	TGTGCCAGCGGCGACACGCCTAGCACAGATACGCAGTATTTT	CASGDTPSTDTQYF
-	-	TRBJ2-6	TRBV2	TGTGCCAGCAGCCGCGGGCCTCCGGGGGCGTCCACTGGGGCCAACGTCCTGACTTTC	CASSRGPPGASTGANVLTF
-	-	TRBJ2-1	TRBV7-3	TGTGCCAGCAGCCCGACATTAAACAATGAGCAGTTCTTC	CASSPTLNNEQFF
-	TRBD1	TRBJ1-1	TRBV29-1	TGCAGCAGCCAACAGGGGCACACTGAAGCTTTCTTT	CSSQQGHTEAFF
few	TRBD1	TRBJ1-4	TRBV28	TGTGCCAGCACCGGTGTCCAGGGGGCGATGACTAATGAAAAACTGTTTTTT	CASTGVQGAMTNEKLFF
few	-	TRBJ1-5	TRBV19	TGTGCCAGTAGTGCAGGACTCAATCAGCCCCAGCATTTT	CASSAGLNQPQHF
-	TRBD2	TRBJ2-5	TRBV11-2	TGTGCCAGCAGCAGCGGGGTCTACCAAGAGACCCAGTACTTC	CASSSGVYQETQYF
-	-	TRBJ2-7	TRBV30	TGTGCCTGTTCCGACAGCTCCTACGAGCAGTACTTC	CACSDSSYEQYF
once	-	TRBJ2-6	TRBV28	TGTGCCAGCGCCTCTATTTCTTGGGCAGGGCTCTCACCGCGCTTTGGGGCCAACGTCCTGACTTTC	CASASISWAGLSPRFGANVLTF
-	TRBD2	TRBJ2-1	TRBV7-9	TGTGCCAGCAGCTCCTCCCTAGCGGACTTCAATGAGCAGTTCTTC	CASSSSLADFNEQFF
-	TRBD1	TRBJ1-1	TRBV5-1	TGCGCCAGCAGCCCCACTGACAGGGGCACTGAAGCTTTCTTT	CASSPTDRGTEAFF
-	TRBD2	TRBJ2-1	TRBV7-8	TGTGCCAGCAGCTTAAGGACTAGCGGGGGGCCGTCCTACAATGAGCAGTTCTTC	CASSLRTSGGPSYNEQFF
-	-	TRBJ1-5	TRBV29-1	TGCAGCGTTGGAGGGCAGGAGAGTCAGCCCCAGCATTTT	CSVGGQESQPQHF
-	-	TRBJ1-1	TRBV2	TGTGCCAGCAAGGAGAATGGGGCGCGAACTGAAGCTTTCTTT	CASKENGARTEAFF
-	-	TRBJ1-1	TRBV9	TGTGCCAGCAGCCCCCAGGCGGCGAACACTGAAGCTTTCTTT	CASSPQAANTEAFF
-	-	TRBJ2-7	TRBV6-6	TGTGCCAGCGCCGGACAGGGAGGGTACTACGAGCAGTACTTC	CASAGQGGYYEQYF
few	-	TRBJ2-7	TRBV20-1	TGCAGTGCTTTAGTCCCCGAGCAGTACTTC	CSALVPEQYF
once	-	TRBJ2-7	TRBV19	TGTGCCAGTAGTATAGCCCCCTTACTAGTCTCATACGAGCAGTACTTC	CASSIAPLLVSYEQYF
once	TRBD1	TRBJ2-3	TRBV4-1	TGCGCCAGCAGCCCATTACAGGGGATAGATACGCAGTATTTT	CASSPLQGIDTQYF
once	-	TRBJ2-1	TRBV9	TGTGCCAGCACCAAGGGTGGGAGCTCCTACAATGAGCAGTTCTTC	CASTKGGSSYNEQFF
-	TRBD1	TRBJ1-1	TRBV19	TGTGCCAGTAGTTTCCAACAGGGGCACGCTTTCTTT	CASSFQQGHAFF
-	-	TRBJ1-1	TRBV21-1	TGTGCCAGCAGCAACGGGGAGGGGGTTTGCACTGAAGCTTTCTTT	CASSNGEGVCTEAFF
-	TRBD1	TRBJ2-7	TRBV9	TGTGCCAGCAGCGTAGCGGGACAGGGTTTAGACGAGCAGTACTTC	CASSVAGQGLDEQYF
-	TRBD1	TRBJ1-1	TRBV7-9	TGTGCCAGCAGCGTCGGGACAGGGAAGACTGAAGCTTTCTTT	CASSVGTGKTEAFF
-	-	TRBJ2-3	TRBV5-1	TGCGCCAGCAGCCAAGACATCACAGATACGCAGTATTTT	CASSQDITDTQYF
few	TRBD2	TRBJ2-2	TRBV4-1	TGCGCCAGCAGCCCGCAAGCGGGAGGGCTGCCCGGGGAGCTGTTTTTT	CASSPQAGGLPGELFF